The rows below give T cell receptor beta chains drawn from one sample of a study of cytomegalovirus exposure and HLA in healthy donors. The assay was immunoSEQ multiplex PCR, and TCRdb's table has in-frame clones only and misses some. This sample has hundreds of thousands of clones, with 75% to 90% found just once. Sequenced sample: PBMCs. The receptors come from a woman in her late teens or twenties in good health and CMV-seronegative. Both conserved end residues are part of each CDR3. D genes are given only for firm matches. Only part of the rows carry a size: once, few, many, or a class if the clone is expanded.

abundance: NA; j_gene: TRBJ2-7; v_gene: TRBV9; d_gene: NA; CDR3nt: TGTGCCAGCAGCGTAGGACAGGCGAGTTACGAGCAGTACTTC; CDR3aa: CASSVGQASYEQYF
abundance: NA; j_gene: TRBJ1-1; v_gene: TRBV7-9; d_gene: NA; CDR3nt: TGTGCCAGCAGCCGAGGAGGCACTGAAGCTTTCTTT; CDR3aa: CASSRGGTEAFF
abundance: NA; j_gene: TRBJ1-5; v_gene: TRBV28; d_gene: NA; CDR3nt: TGTGCCAGCACCTTAAGGGCGTTTAAGACAGTCAATCAGCCCCAGCATTTT; CDR3aa: CASTLRAFKTVNQPQHF
abundance: many; j_gene: TRBJ1-2; v_gene: TRBV30; d_gene: TRBD1; CDR3nt: TGTGCCTGGAGTGCCGGGACAGGGGCCCCCTACACCTTC; CDR3aa: CAWSAGTGAPYTF
abundance: NA; j_gene: TRBJ1-2; v_gene: TRBV6-1; d_gene: NA; CDR3nt: TGTGCCAGCAGCCCGAACAGGCCAGGCTATGGCTACACCTTC; CDR3aa: CASSPNRPGYGYTF
abundance: NA; j_gene: TRBJ1-1; v_gene: TRBV28; d_gene: NA; CDR3nt: TGTGCCAGCACCAGACGAGGGATGAACACTGAAGCTTTCTTT; CDR3aa: CASTRRGMNTEAFF
abundance: NA; j_gene: TRBJ1-5; v_gene: TRBV13; d_gene: NA; CDR3nt: TGTGCCAGCAGCTTTTCTTTGGGCGGGAAGAGCAATCAGCCCCAGCATTTT; CDR3aa: CASSFSLGGKSNQPQHF
abundance: NA; j_gene: TRBJ2-2; v_gene: TRBV2; d_gene: TRBD2; CDR3nt: TGTGCCAGCAGTCCAACTAGCGCAGACACCGGGGAGCTGTTTTTT; CDR3aa: CASSPTSADTGELFF
abundance: NA; j_gene: TRBJ2-4; v_gene: TRBV5-6; d_gene: TRBD1; CDR3nt: TGTGCCAGCAGCCCGGGACAGATTATAGCCAAAAACATTCAGTACTTC; CDR3aa: CASSPGQIIAKNIQYF
abundance: NA; j_gene: TRBJ1-1; v_gene: TRBV6-5; d_gene: TRBD1; CDR3nt: TGTGCCAGCAGTCGACAGGGAGGGAACACTGAAGCTTTCTTT; CDR3aa: CASSRQGGNTEAFF
abundance: NA; j_gene: TRBJ1-1; v_gene: TRBV2; d_gene: NA; CDR3nt: TGTGCCAGCAGAGGGGATCGGGGGGTCTTGAACACTGAAGCTTTCTTT; CDR3aa: CASRGDRGVLNTEAFF
abundance: NA; j_gene: TRBJ1-5; v_gene: TRBV11-2; d_gene: NA; CDR3nt: TGTGCCAGCAGCTTAGGGGCTATCCTCTCCGGGGAGCAGCCCCAGCATTTT; CDR3aa: CASSLGAILSGEQPQHF